The 18 T cell receptor beta chains in this list originate from one sample, sequenced in a study of cytomegalovirus exposure and HLA in healthy donors. Some clones are missing from TCRdb's copy, which holds only in-frame ones; the method was immunoSEQ multiplex PCR. The repertoire has 200,000 to 250,000 clones, less than 90% of them found once; the top ten carry roughly 5.4%. Source material: PBMCs. These receptors all come from a young woman in good health and CMV-seronegative.

The chain combines TRBV4-2 with TRBJ2-2, with no clear D. V gave up 0 bases and J gave up 3 bases, with 5 bases separating them. This CDR3 spans 14 amino acids. Germline CDR1 is LGHNA and CDR2 is YNFKEQ. CDR3 in amino acids: CASSQDEDTGELFF. CDR3 nucleotide sequence: TGTGCCAGCAGCCAAGATGAGGACACCGGGGAGCTGTTTTTT.

This chain links TRBV15 with TRBJ2-5; perhaps D is TRBD1 or TRBD2 (5 bases each). This CDR3 has 14 amino acids. The germline gives CDR1 LNHNV, CDR2 YYDKDF (reference sequence). V was shortened by 0 bases and J by 5 bases, with 10 bases between the two germline ends. The CDR3: CATSRDEGLETQYF. The CDR3 DNA follows: TGTGCCACCAGCAGAGATGAGGGGCTGGAGACCCAGTACTTC.

The chain links TRBV2 to TRBJ2-3; 14 positions match TRBD2. With V trimmed by 9 bases and J by 7 bases, 6 bases remained unmatched. CDR3 length: 14 residues. Germline V CDR1 and CDR2: SNHLY, FYNNEI. CDR3 residues: CASTGTSGRNTQYF. In DNA, the CDR3 is TGTGCCAGTACCGGGACTAGCGGGAGAAATACGCAGTATTTT.

On this clone itself: The sample carries other DNA sequences with the same CDR3. The chain joins TRBV6-1 to TRBJ1-5; the match to TRBD1 covers 9 bases. The J segment lost 2 bases and the V segment lost 8 bases, leaving 1 base of the junction unmatched. The CDR3 runs to 13 residues. Germline V gives CDR1 MNHNS, CDR2 SASEGT. CDR3 sequence (DNA): TGTGCCAGCCGGGACAGGGGCAATCAGCCCCAGCATTTT. Translation: CASRDRGNQPQHF.

This clone was observed a handful of times. This rearrangement joins TRBV4-1 to TRBJ2-4; 7 positions agree with TRBD1. Trimming removed 0 bases from V and 0 bases from J; junction bases left unmatched: 8. CDR3 length equals 18 residues. Germline values: CDR1 MGHRA, CDR2 YSYEKL. CDR3 in amino acids: CASSQDSRQGIAKNIQYF. The CDR3 region has the DNA TGCGCCAGCAGCCAAGATTCCAGACAGGGCATAGCCAAAAACATTCAGTACTTC.

V gene TRBV9 combines with J gene TRBJ2-3; D is ambiguous. Trimming took off 0 bases at V and 4 bases at J, with 9 bases between the two ends. The CDR3 has 14 amino acids. The germline gives CDR1 SGDLS, CDR2 YYNGEE. The CDR3 region is CASSVGNFADTQYF. The CDR3 coding sequence is TGTGCCAGCAGCGTAGGGAACTTCGCAGATACGCAGTATTTT.

This clone was detected only a few times. The chain carries TRBV25-1 and TRBJ2-5; no reliable D call. This CDR3 is 12 amino acids long. The V end lost 3 bases, the J end lost 7 bases, and 9 bases lay between the germline ends. Germline assignment: CDR1 MGHDK and CDR2 SYGVNS. The chain's CDR3 is CASSESAVTQYF. CDR3 DNA: TGTGCCAGCAGTGAGTCGGCAGTGACCCAGTACTTC.

The rearrangement links TRBV4-1 to TRBJ1-2, with TRBD1 matching over 10 bases. The trim removed 3 bases at V and 4 bases at J, leaving 5 bases unmatched. CDR3 length equals 15 residues. Germline loops: CDR1 MGHRA, CDR2 YSYEKL. The CDR3 bases are TGCGCCAGCAGCCATCCAGGGACAGGGGTCTATGGCTACACCTTC. The encoded protein is CASSHPGTGVYGYTF.

The V call is TRBV28, the J call TRBJ2-6; no definite D call. The CDR3 contains 15 residues. Germline values: CDR1 MDHEN, CDR2 SYDVKM. V lost 3 bases and J 0 bases, leaving 6 bases between the germline ends. CDR3 bases: TGTGCCAGCAGTTTGCATACCTCTGGGGCCAACGTCCTGACTTTC. This translates into CASSLHTSGANVLTF. The full variable domain, its missing parts supplied by reference TRBV28 and TRBJ2-6, is DVKVTQSSRYLVKRTGEKVFLECVQDMDHENMFWYRQDPGLGLRLIYFSYDVKMKEKGDIPEGYSVSREKKERFSLILESASTNQTSMYLCASSLHTSGANVLTFGAGSRLTVL.

The chain has TRBV18 and TRBJ2-7, with TRBD1 identical over 8 bases. Germline trimming cut 4 bases from V and 6 bases from J; bases unmatched to any gene: 2. CDR3 length: 12 amino acids. Germline V lookup: CDR1 KGHSH, CDR2 LQKENI. The CDR3 spells CASSQGQAEQYF. For the CDR3, the DNA is TGTGCCAGCTCACAGGGACAGGCCGAGCAGTACTTC.

As concerns this clone: Other DNA sequences in this specimen translate into the identical CDR3. The V gene is TRBV9, the J gene TRBJ2-1, with 12 bases that match TRBD2. The germline V gene has CDR1 SGDLS and CDR2 YYNGEE. Unmatched junction bases numbered 4, after V lost 0 bases and J lost 6 bases. CDR3 size: 16 residues. CDR3 residues: CASSVEGLAGTNEQFF. The CDR3 DNA reads as TGTGCCAGCAGCGTAGAAGGACTAGCGGGGACCAATGAGCAGTTCTTC.

The rearrangement uses TRBV30 and TRBJ1-2; D gene unclear. CDR1 and CDR2 (germline): GTSNPN, SVGIG (reference sequence). V lost 5 bases and J lost 5, with 15 bases in between. The CDR3 length is 13 residues. DNA of the CDR3: TGTGCCTGGGCTACGGACCGAAGATATGGCTACACCTTC. Its protein product is CAWATDRRYGYTF. Combining the CDR3 with reference TRBV30 and TRBJ1-2 gives the whole variable domain SQTIHQWPATLVQPVGSPLSLECTVEGTSNPNLYWYRQAAGRGLQLLFYSVGIGQISSEVPQNLSASRPQDRQFILSSKKLLLSDSGFYLCAWATDRRYGYTFGSGTRLTVV.

This clone has a handful of counts. The chain recombines TRBV5-4 with TRBJ1-2; perhaps TRBD1 as D (5 bases). The V and J ends lost 0 bases and 4 bases respectively, with 13 bases between them. Germline assignment: CDR1 SGHNT and CDR2 YYREEE (reference sequence). The CDR3 extends over 15 amino acids. Written as DNA, the CDR3 is TGTGCCAGCAGCTTGGCCAATCCCGGGGGCTATGGCTACACCTTC. This sequence encodes CASSLANPGGYGYTF. The full variable domain, completed using reference TRBV5-4 and TRBJ1-2, is ETGVTQSPTHLIKTRGQQVTLRCSSQSGHNTVSWYQQALGQGPQFIFQYYREEENGRGNFPPRFSGLQFPNYSSELNVNALELDDSALYLCASSLANPGGYGYTFGSGTRLTVV.

The V call is TRBV5-1, the J call TRBJ1-1, with D hard to call. Germline V gene data show CDR1 as SGHRS and CDR2 as YFSETQ. The ends were cut back, 4 bases at V and 0 bases at J, with 7 bases in the middle. CDR3 length: 13 amino acids. The CDR3 sequence: CASSRGMNTEAFF. CDR3 sequence (DNA): TGCGCCAGCAGCCGCGGCATGAACACTGAAGCTTTCTTT.

The rearrangement links TRBV18 to TRBJ2-2; weak D call: TRBD1 (5 bases). Trimming removed 4 bases at V and 1 base at J, with 10 bases between. CDR1 KGHSH and CDR2 LQKENI come from the germline V gene. The CDR3 has 15 residues. The CDR3 nucleotides read TGTGCCAGCTCACGGATAACAGGGAACACCGGGGAGCTGTTTTTT. Encoded protein: CASSRITGNTGELFF.

This chain uses TRBV12-2 with TRBJ1-2; the table's D call of TRBD1 was not tested on the DNA. TRBV12-2 constitutes a pseudogene. This CDR3 comprises 16 residues. CDR3 region: CASRFSNRGRPYGYTF. The CDR3 DNA is TGTGCAAGTCGCTTCTCTAATAGGGGCCGACCCTATGGCTACACCTTC.

This clone has more than one count but fewer than ten. This rearrangement joins TRBV5-1 to TRBJ2-7; no clear D. The CDR3 has 13 amino acids. In germline, CDR1 is SGHRS, CDR2 YFSETQ. V gave up 4 bases and J gave up 3 bases, with 11 bases separating them. In nucleotides, the CDR3 is TGCGCCAGCAGCATCACATACGGCTACGAGCAGTACTTC. Its translation: CASSITYGYEQYF.

This clone was counted only a few times. This sequence joins TRBV19 and TRBJ2-7; TRBD2 matches 7 bases. In germline, CDR1 is LNHDA, CDR2 SQIVND (reference sequence). This CDR3 contains 14 residues. With V trimmed by 5 bases and J by 5 bases, 9 bases remained unmatched. The CDR3 loop reads CASSRRGEGDEQYF. Here the CDR3 DNA reads TGTGCCAGTAGTCGCCGCGGGGAGGGAGACGAGCAGTACTTC.